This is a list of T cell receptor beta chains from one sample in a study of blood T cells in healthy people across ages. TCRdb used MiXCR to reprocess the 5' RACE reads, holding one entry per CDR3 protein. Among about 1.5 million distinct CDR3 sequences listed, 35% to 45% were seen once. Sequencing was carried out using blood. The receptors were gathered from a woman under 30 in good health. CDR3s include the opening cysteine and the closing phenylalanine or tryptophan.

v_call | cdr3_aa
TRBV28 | CASRAGTGNEQFF
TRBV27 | CMTSGRRDTQYF
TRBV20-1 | CSARDRDGDRDYEQYF
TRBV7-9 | CPSSWNREHASYEQYF
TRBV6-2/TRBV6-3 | CASDRGEAYNEQFF
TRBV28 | CASTPLDQGSIANYGYTF
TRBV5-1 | CASSSGLGAGETQYF
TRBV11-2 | CAGSLGGGSKETQYF
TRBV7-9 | CASSLGFLAETPETQYF
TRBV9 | CASSVGLAYEQYF
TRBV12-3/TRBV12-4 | CASSLVGTSSQPQHF
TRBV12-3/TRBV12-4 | CASTSDLTAYNEQFF
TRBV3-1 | CASSPSGGAYGYTF
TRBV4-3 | CASSQERRVADTQYF
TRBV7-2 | CASSLGWGEETQYF
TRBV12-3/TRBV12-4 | CASSGTSGSSEQFF
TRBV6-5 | CASSYSGQGVFVYGYTF
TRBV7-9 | CASSYTGMNTEAFF
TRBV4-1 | CASSPQGLGKQPQHF
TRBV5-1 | CASTEVAGANVLTF
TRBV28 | CASSPPGQGHVQYF
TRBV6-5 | CASSTPSVTRQYF
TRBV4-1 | CASSRTDSSYEQYF
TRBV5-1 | CASRPGATRGNNEQFF
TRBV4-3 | CASSQDLGFPGTQYF
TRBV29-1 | CSVSGLRRDTEAFF
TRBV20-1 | CSARDGQTGNEKLFF
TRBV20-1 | CSAALVPDYEQYF
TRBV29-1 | CSVPDYQDGYTF
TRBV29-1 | CSVTNSYSNFRAEAFF
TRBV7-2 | CASGTSGTSSYEQYF
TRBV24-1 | CATRGQGRDNEQFF
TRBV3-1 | CASSQFGEGSHFQYF
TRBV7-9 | CASSSQTGGLYGYTF
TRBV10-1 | CASIPGHVAKNIQYF
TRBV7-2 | CASSLGPSESYEQYF
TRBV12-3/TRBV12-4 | CASSSGLTVPNQPQHF
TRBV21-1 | CARIRGASSPLHF
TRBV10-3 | CAIKLGGSTDTQYF
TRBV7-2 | CASSRVVGGYYNEQFF
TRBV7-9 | CASSLGWGLGADTQYF
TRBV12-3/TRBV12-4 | CASSLGSALGTQYF
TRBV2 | CASSDIINLSYEQYF
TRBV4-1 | CASSQVGTRQETQYF
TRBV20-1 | CSATGLGGAQPQHF
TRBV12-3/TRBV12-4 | CASSFRVSDAQYF